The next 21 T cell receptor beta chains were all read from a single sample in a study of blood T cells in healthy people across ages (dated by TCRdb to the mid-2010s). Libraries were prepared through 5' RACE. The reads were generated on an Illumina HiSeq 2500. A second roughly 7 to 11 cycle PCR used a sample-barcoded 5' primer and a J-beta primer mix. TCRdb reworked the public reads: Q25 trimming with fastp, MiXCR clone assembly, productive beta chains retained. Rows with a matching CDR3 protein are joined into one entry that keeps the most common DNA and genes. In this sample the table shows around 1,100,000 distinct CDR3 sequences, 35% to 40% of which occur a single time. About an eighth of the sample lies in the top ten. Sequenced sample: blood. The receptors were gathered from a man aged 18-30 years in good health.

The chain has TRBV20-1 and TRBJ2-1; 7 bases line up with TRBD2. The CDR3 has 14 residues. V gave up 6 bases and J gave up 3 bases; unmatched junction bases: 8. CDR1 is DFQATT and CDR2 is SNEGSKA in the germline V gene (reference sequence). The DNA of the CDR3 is TGCAGTGCGGAGGGCGGGGGTTACTACAATGAGCAGTTCTTC. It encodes CSAEGGGYYNEQFF.

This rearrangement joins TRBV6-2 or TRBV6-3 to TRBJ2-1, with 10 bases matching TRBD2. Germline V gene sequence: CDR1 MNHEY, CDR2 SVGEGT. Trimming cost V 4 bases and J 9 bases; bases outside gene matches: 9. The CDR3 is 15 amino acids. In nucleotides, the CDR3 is TGTGCCAGCAGTTCCCAGCGGGGGGGCCTTAGTGAGCAGTTCTTC. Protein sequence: CASSSQRGGLSEQFF.

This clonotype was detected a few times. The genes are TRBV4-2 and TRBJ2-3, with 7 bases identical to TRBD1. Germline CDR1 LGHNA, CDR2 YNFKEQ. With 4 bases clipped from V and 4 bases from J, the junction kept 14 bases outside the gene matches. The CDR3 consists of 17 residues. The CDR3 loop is CASSPLGQDEGADTQYF. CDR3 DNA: TGTGCCAGCAGCCCTCTTGGACAGGATGAAGGAGCAGATACGCAGTATTTT.

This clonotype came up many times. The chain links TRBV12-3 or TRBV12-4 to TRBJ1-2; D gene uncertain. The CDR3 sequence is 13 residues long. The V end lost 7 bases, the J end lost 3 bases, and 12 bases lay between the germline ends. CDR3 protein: CASTLKLDYGYTF. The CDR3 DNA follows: TGTGCCAGCACCCTGAAACTGGACTATGGCTACACCTTC.

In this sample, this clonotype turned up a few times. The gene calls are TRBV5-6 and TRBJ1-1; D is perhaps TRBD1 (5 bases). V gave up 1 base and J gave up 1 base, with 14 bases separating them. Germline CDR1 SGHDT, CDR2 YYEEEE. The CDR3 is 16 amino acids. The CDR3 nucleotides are TGTGCCAGCAGCTTGATCGCCGCAGGGCGGAACACTGAAGCTTTCTTT. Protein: CASSLIAAGRNTEAFF.

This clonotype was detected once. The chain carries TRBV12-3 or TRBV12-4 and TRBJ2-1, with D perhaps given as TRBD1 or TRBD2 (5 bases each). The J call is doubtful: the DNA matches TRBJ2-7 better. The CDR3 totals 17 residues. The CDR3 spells CASSLIGTDSSYNEQYF. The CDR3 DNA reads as TGTGCCAGCAGCTTAATAGGGACGGATAGCTCCTACAATGAGCAGTACTTC.

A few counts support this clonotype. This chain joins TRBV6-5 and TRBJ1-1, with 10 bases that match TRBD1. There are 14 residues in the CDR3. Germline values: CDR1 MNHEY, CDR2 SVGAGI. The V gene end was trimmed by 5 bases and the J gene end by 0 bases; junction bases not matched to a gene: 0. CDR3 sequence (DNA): TGTGCCAGCAGTGACAGGGGGCTGAACACTGAAGCTTTCTTT. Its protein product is CASSDRGLNTEAFF.

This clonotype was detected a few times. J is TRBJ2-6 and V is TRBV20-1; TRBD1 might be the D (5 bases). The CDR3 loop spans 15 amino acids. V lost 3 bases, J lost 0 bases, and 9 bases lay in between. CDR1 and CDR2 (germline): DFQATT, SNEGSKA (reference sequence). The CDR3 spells CSASDTGSGANVLTF. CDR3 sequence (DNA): TGCAGTGCTAGCGACACAGGCTCTGGGGCCAACGTCCTGACTTTC.

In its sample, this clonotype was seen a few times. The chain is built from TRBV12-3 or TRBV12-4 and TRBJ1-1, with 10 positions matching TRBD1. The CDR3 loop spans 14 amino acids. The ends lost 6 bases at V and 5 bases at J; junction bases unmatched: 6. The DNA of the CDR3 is TGTGCCAGCAGCCCCGGGACAGGGGTGACTGAAGCTTTCTTT. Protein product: CASSPGTGVTEAFF.

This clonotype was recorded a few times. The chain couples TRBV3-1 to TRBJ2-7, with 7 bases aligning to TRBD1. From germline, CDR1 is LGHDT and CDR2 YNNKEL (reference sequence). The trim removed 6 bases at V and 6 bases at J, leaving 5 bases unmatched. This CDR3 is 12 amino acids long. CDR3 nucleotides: TGTGCCAGCAGAGGGGGCCACGGCGAGCAGTACTTC. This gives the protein CASRGGHGEQYF.

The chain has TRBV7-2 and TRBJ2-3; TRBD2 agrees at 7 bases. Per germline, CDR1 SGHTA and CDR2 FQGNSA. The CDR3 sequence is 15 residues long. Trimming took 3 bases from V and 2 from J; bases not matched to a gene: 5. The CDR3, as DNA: TGTGCCAGCAGCTTGAGGGACTACCCCACAGATACGCAGTATTTT. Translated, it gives CASSLRDYPTDTQYF.

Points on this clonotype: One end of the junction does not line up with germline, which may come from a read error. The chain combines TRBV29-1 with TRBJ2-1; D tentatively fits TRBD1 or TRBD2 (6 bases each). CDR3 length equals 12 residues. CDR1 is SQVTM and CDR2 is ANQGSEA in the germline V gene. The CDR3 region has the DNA TGCAGCGTTGAAGGGCGGGACAATGGGCAGTTCTTC. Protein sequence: CSVEGRDNGQFF.

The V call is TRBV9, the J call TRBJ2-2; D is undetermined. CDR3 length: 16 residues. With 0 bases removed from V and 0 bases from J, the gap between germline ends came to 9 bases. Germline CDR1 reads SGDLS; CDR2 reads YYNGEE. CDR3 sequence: CASSVVSDANTGELFF. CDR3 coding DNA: TGTGCCAGCAGCGTAGTATCCGACGCGAACACCGGGGAGCTGTTTTTT.

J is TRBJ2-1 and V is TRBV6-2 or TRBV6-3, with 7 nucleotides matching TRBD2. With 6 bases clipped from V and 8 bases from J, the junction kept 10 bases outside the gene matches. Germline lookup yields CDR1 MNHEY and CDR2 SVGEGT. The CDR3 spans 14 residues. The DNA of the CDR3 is TGTGCCAGCAGCCAATTGGTGGGGGGGGATGAGCAGTTCTTC. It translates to CASSQLVGGDEQFF.

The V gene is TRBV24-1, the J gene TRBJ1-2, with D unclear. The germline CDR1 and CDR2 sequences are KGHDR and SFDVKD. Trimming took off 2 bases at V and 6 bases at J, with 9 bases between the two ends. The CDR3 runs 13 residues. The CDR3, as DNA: TGTGCCACCAGTGATTCCGGAGGGAATGGCTACACCTTC. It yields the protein CATSDSGGNGYTF.

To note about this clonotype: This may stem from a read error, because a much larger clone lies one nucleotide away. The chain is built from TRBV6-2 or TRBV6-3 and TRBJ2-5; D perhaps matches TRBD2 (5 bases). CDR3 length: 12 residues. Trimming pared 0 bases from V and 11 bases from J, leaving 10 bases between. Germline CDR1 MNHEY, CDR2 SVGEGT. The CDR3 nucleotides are TGTGCCAGCAGTTACTCGAGGACTGAGCAGTACTTC. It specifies CASSYSRTEQYF.

As DNA, the CDR3 is TGTGCCAGCAGGGGGACAGGGACTAATTCACCCCTCCACTTT. Its protein product is CASRGTGTNSPLHF. The chain has TRBV6-2 or TRBV6-3 and TRBJ1-6, with 9 bases fitting TRBD1. This CDR3 contains 14 residues. From germline, CDR1 is MNHEY and CDR2 SVGEGT. J lost 6 bases, V lost 6 bases, and 3 bases had no gene match.

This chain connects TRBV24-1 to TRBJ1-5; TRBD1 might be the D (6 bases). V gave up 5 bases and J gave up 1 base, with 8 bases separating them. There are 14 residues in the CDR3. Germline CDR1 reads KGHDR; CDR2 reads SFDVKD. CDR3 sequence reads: CATSGQGSNQPQHF. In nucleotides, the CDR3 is TGTGCCACCAGTGGGCAGGGGAGCAATCAGCCCCAGCATTTT.

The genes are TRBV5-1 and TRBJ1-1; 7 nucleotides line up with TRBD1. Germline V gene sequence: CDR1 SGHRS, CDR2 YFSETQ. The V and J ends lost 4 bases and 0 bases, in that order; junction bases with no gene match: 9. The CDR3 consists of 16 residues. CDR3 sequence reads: CASSAARDRVNTEAFF. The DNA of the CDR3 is TGCGCCAGCAGCGCGGCCCGGGACAGAGTGAACACTGAAGCTTTCTTT.

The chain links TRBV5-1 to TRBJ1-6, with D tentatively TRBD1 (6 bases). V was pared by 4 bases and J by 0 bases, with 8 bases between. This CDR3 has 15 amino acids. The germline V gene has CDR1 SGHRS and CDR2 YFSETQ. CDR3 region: CASSQGISYNSPLHF. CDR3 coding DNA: TGCGCCAGCAGCCAGGGGATCTCCTATAATTCACCCCTCCACTTT.

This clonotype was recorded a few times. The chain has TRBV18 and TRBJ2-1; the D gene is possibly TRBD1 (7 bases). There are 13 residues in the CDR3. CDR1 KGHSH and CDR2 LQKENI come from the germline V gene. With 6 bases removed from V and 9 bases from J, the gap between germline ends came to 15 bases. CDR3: CASSPGGYVEQFF. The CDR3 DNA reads TGTGCCAGCTCGCCAGGGGGGTATGTTGAGCAGTTCTTC.